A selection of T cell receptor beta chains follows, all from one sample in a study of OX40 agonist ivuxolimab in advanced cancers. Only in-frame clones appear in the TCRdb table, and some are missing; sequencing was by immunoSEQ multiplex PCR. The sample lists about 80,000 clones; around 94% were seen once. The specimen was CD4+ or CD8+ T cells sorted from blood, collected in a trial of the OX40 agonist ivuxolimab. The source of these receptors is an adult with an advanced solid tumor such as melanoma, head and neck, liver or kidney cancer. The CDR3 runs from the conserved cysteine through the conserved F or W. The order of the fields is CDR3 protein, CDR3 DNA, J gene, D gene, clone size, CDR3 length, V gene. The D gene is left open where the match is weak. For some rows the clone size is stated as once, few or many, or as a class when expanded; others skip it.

CASSLDILLFSWEQYF,TGCGCCAGCAGCTTGGACATACTGTTATTCAGCTGGGAGCAGTACTTC,TRBJ2-7,.,few,16,TRBV5-1
CASSSREGHDTQYF,TGTGCCAGTAGTTCGCGGGAGGGCCATGATACGCAGTATTTT,TRBJ2-3,TRBD2,.,14,TRBV19
CASSLLSGGRYEQYF,TGTGCCAGCAGTTTATTGTCGGGGGGGAGGTACGAGCAGTACTTC,TRBJ2-7,TRBD2,.,15,TRBV27
CASSPGSTEAFF,TGTGCCAGCTCACCAGGGAGCACTGAAGCTTTCTTT,TRBJ1-1,.,.,12,TRBV18
CASSESPGQGPTYEQYF,TGCGCCAGCAGTGAGTCTCCGGGCCAGGGCCCTACCTACGAGCAGTACTTC,TRBJ2-7,.,.,17,TRBV10-2
CTSSQDPAGNSTDTQYF,TGCACCAGCAGCCAAGATCCCGCCGGGAATAGCACAGATACGCAGTATTTT,TRBJ2-3,.,.,17,TRBV1
CASTLDGGRTGELFF,TGTGCCAGCACCTTAGATGGGGGGAGGACCGGGGAGCTGTTTTTT,TRBJ2-2,.,.,15,TRBV7-6
CATSASRWGDIQYF,TGTGCCACCAGCGCCTCTAGGTGGGGGGACATTCAGTACTTC,TRBJ2-4,.,.,14,TRBV15
CASSTGLVNEQFF,TGTGCCAGCAGCACGGGACTAGTAAATGAGCAGTTCTTC,TRBJ2-1,TRBD2,.,13,TRBV5-4
CASSSSTGGPFSTDTQYF,TGTGCCAGCAGCTCTAGTACGGGGGGCCCCTTTAGCACAGATACGCAGTATTTT,TRBJ2-3,.,.,18,TRBV7-3
CASSVEGTSKRDEQFF,TGTGCCAGCAGCGTAGAGGGGACTAGCAAGAGAGATGAGCAGTTCTTC,TRBJ2-1,TRBD2,.,16,TRBV9
CSVGGQGGSTDTQYF,TGCAGCGTGGGAGGTCAGGGAGGTAGCACAGATACGCAGTATTTT,TRBJ2-3,.,.,15,TRBV29-1